This T cell receptor beta chain was observed in a study of T cell responses to AZD1222 COVID-19 vaccine. Repertoires were generated with immunoSEQ multiplex PCR, while TCRdb's copy carries only in-frame clones and drops some. Seen here are about 180,000 clones, 85% to 90% observed once, and the top ten hold roughly 0.5%. V shed 7 bases and J shed 0 bases, with 7 bases lying between them. CDR1 is MDHEN and CDR2 is SYDVKM in the germline V gene. This CDR3 comprises 13 residues. The source is an adult in good health. Specimen: peripheral blood, collected on day 0 of AZD1222 vaccination. The V and J genes are TRBV28 and TRBJ1-3; D remains ambiguous. This CDR3 is CASNEISGNTIYF. The CDR3 DNA reads as TGTGCCAGCAACGAAATCTCTGGAAACACCATATATTTT.